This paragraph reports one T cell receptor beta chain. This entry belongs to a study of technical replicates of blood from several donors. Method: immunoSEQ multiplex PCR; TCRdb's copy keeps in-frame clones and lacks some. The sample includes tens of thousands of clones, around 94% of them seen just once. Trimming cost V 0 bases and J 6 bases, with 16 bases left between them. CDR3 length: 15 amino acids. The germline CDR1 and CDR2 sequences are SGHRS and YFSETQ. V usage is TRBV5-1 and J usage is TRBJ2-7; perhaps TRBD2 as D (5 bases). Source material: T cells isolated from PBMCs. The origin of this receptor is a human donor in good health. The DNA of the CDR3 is TGCGCCAGCAGCTTGGTAGAAAACCGGGGTTCCGAGCAGTACTTC. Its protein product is CASSLVENRGSEQYF.